This T cell receptor beta chain was recorded in a study of blood T cells in healthy people across ages. Every sample had a minimum of 6.5 million PBMCs isolated. CDR3 length: 14 amino acids. Germline CDR1 reads SGHRS; CDR2 reads YFSETQ. The V segment lost 3 bases and the J segment 7 bases; nucleotides outside the gene matches: 8. Primed by a sample-barcoded 5' primer and a J-beta primer mix, a second PCR proceeded for about 7 to 11 cycles. TCRdb ran MiXCR on the 5' RACE reads and lists one entry per CDR3 protein. The sample carries roughly 830,000 distinct CDR3 sequences, 60% to 80% recorded once. Source material: blood. This TCR was recovered from a man aged 25-40 years in good health. V and J are TRBV5-1 and TRBJ2-7; 9 bases agree with TRBD1. As DNA, the CDR3 is TGCGCCAGCAGCTCCGGGACAGGGACCCGAGAGCAGTACTTC. Its protein is CASSSGTGTREQYF.